This T cell receptor beta chain was identified in a study of T cell changes during pregnancy in multiple sclerosis. Trimming at V came to 6 bases and at J to 0 bases, leaving 2 bases not matched to a gene. CDR1 and CDR2 from the germline V gene are LNHDA and SQIVND (reference sequence). This CDR3 contains 13 residues. Only in-frame clones appear in the TCRdb table, and some are missing; sequencing was by immunoSEQ multiplex PCR. The table lists tens of thousands of clones, about 88% of them singletons. This clone was detected only once. Source: CD8+ T cells from peripheral blood mononuclear cells, taken in the second trimester of pregnancy. This chain connects TRBV19 to TRBJ2-7, with 7 bases lining up with TRBD1. This TCR derives from a female donor with multiple sclerosis, enrolled in a pregnancy study. In DNA, the CDR3 is TGTGCCAGTAGGGGACAGACCTCCTACGAGCAGTACTTC. Translation: CASRGQTSYEQYF.